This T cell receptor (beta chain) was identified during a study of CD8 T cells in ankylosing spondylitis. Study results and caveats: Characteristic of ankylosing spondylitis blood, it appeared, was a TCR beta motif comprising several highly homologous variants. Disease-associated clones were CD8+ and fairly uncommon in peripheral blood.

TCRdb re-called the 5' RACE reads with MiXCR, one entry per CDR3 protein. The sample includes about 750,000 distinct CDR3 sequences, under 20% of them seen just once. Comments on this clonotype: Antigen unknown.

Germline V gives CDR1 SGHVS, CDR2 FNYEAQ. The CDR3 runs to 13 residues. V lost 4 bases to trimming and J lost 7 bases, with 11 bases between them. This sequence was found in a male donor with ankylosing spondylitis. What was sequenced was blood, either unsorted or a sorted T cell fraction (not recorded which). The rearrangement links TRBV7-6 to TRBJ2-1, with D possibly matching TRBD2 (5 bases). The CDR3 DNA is TGTGCCAGCAGCTCCGAAACGGGGAATGAGCAGTTCTTC. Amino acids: CASSSETGNEQFF.